The rows below give T cell receptor beta chains drawn from one sample of a study of cytomegalovirus exposure and HLA in healthy donors. The assay was immunoSEQ multiplex PCR, and TCRdb's table has in-frame clones only and misses some. This repertoire shows about 130,000 clones, about 77% found once; its top ten account for less than 5%. Sequenced sample: PBMCs. The receptors stem from a male donor in good health and CMV-seronegative. Each CDR3 is given with its conserved first and last residue. The D gene is left open where the match is weak. For some rows the clone size is stated as once, few or many, or as a class when expanded; others skip it.

clone_size cdr3_length j_call v_call d_call cdr3_aa cdr3_nt
- 14 TRBJ1-1 TRBV27 TRBD1 CASSPDRENTEAFF TGTGCCAGCAGTCCGGACAGGGAGAACACTGAAGCTTTCTTT
- 21 TRBJ2-1 TRBV4-2 TRBD2 CASSQDLRPTTSIAGGGEQFF TGTGCCAGCAGCCAAGATCTTAGACCTACGACCTCTATAGCGGGAGGGGGTGAGCAGTTCTTC
once 15 TRBJ2-5 TRBV9 - CASSVVGTRQETQYF TGTGCCAGCAGCGTAGTGGGGACTCGCCAAGAGACCCAGTACTTC
- 15 TRBJ2-7 TRBV11-3 - CASSPEAGSSYEQYF TGTGCCAGCAGCCCCGAGGCGGGGAGCTCCTACGAGCAGTACTTC
- 13 TRBJ2-2 TRBV6-5 - CASTRFAAGELFF TGTGCCAGCACCCGGTTTGCGGCCGGGGAGCTGTTTTTT
- 15 TRBJ2-3 TRBV9 - CASSARVQFTDTQYF TGTGCCAGCAGCGCGAGGGTCCAGTTCACAGATACGCAGTATTTT
- 15 TRBJ1-1 TRBV2 - CASSAWRGMNTEAFF TGTGCCAGCAGCGCCTGGAGGGGTATGAACACTGAAGCTTTCTTT
- 15 TRBJ1-2 TRBV7-8 TRBD1 CASSLAGTAFYGYTF TGTGCCAGCAGCTTAGCCGGGACAGCTTTCTATGGCTACACCTTC
- 13 TRBJ1-2 TRBV9 - CASSAEQGTGYTF TGTGCCAGCAGCGCGGAGCAGGGAACTGGCTACACCTTC
- 16 TRBJ1-6 TRBV25-1 TRBD1 CASSVAGGSINSPLHF TGTGCCAGCAGTGTGGCAGGGGGTTCGATTAATTCACCCCTCCACTTT
- 14 TRBJ2-2 TRBV6-5 - CASNSLMNTGELFF TGTGCCAGCAACTCATTGATGAACACCGGGGAGCTGTTTTTT
- 16 TRBJ2-2 TRBV4-1 - CASSYDVGDDTGELFF TGCGCCAGCAGCTACGACGTAGGGGATGACACCGGGGAGCTGTTTTTT
- 16 TRBJ2-4 TRBV5-4 - CASSPGTGGAKNIQYF TGTGCCAGCAGCCCGGGAACCGGGGGAGCCAAAAACATTCAGTACTTC
- 14 TRBJ2-2 TRBV5-1 - CASSSGHPTGELFF TGCGCCAGCAGCTCTGGACACCCCACCGGGGAGCTGTTTTTT
- 16 TRBJ2-3 TRBV9 TRBD2 CASSVISGATGNTQYF TGTGCCAGCAGCGTAATTAGCGGGGCGACTGGGAATACGCAGTATTTT
- 15 TRBJ2-1 TRBV27 TRBD2 CASSRGTSGWTEQFF TGTGCCAGCAGTAGAGGGACTAGCGGGTGGACTGAGCAGTTCTTC
few 13 TRBJ1-1 TRBV11-3 TRBD1 CASSPTGGTEAFF TGTGCCAGCAGCCCGACAGGGGGCACTGAAGCTTTCTTT
- 13 TRBJ2-1 TRBV10-3 - CAITPYGGNEQFF TGTGCCATCACCCCCTATGGGGGGAATGAGCAGTTCTTC
- 14 TRBJ1-2 TRBV6-1 TRBD1 CATLRDRGVYGYTF TGTGCCACACTCCGGGACAGGGGGGTTTATGGCTACACCTTC
- 16 TRBJ2-1 TRBV5-1 TRBD2 CASSLGGTSGSNEQFF TGCGCCAGCAGCTTGGGAGGGACTAGCGGGAGCAATGAGCAGTTCTTC
- 14 TRBJ2-7 TRBV19 - CASSITGISYEQYF TGTGCCAGTAGTATCACAGGGATCTCCTACGAGCAGTACTTC
- 16 TRBJ2-6 TRBV5-1 - CASSFLQGSGANVLTF TGCGCCAGCAGCTTCCTCCAGGGTTCTGGGGCCAACGTCCTGACTTTC
few 13 TRBJ2-5 TRBV29-1 - CSGITGLKETQYF TGCAGCGGGATTACAGGGTTGAAGGAGACCCAGTACTTC
- 16 TRBJ1-2 TRBV4-1 TRBD1 CASSQGFQGAGYGYTF TGCGCCAGCAGCCAAGGGTTCCAGGGGGCGGGCTATGGCTACACCTTC